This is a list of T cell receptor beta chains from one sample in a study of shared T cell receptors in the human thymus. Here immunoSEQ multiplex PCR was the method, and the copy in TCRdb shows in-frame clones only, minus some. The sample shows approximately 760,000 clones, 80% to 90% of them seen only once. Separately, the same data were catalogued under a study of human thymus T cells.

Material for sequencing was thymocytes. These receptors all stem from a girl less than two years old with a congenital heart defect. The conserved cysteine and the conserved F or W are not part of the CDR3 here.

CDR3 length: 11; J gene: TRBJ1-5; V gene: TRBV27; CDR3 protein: ASSPGRHQPQH
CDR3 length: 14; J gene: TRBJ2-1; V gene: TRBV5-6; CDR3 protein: ASSLTRDRSRNEQF
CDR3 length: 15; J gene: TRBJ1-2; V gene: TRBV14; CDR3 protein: ASSQGQNGAATYGYT
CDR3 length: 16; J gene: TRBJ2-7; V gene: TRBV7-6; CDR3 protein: ASSLAVARDRGTYEQY
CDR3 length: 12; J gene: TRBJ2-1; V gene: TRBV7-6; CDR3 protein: ASSLDRNYRSQF
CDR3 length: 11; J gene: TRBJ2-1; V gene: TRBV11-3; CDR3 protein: ASSFPGNNEQF
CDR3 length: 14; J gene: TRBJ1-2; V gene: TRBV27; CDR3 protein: ASSFGTGGGNYGYT
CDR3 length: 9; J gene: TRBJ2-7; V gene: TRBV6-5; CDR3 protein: ASSQFDEQY
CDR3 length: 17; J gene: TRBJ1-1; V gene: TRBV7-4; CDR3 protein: ASSLGRGGTGIMNTEAF
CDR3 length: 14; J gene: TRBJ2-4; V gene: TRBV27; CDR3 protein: ASSPILSGGVNIQY
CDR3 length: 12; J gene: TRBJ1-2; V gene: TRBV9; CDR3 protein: ASSVGGVSYGYT
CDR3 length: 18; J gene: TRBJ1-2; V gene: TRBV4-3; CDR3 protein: ASSQGAGTVKSGECYGYT
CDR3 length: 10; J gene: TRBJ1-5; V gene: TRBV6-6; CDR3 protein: ASRTDNQPQH
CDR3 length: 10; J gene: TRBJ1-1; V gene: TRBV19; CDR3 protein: ASSIPNTEAF
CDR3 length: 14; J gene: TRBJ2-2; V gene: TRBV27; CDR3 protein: ASSHWTGGNTGELF
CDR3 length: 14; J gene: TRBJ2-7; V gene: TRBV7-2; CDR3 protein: ASTDLETGGRDEQY
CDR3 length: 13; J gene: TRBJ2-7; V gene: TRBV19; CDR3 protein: ASSRDRGHNDEQY